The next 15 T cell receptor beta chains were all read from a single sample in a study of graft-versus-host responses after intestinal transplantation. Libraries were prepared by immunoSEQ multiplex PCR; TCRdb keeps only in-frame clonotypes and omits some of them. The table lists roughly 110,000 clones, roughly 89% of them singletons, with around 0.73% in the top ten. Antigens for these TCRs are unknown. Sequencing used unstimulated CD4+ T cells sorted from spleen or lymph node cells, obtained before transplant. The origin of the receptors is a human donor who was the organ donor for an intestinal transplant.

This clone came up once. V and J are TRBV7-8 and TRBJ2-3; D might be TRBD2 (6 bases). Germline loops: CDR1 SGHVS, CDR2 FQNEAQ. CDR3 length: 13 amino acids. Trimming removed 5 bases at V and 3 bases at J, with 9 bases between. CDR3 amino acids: CASSAGRTDTQYF. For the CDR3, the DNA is TGTGCCAGCAGCGCGGGAAGAACAGATACGCAGTATTTT.

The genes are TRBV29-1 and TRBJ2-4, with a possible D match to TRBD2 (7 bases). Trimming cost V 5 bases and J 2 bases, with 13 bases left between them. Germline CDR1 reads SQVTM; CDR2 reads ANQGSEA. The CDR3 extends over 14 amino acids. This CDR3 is CSVSRGGTKNIQYF. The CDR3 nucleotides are TGCAGCGTTTCGAGGGGGGGAACCAAAAACATTCAGTACTTC. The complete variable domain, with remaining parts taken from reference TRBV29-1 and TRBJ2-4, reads SAVISQKPSRDICQRGTSLTIQCQVDSQVTMMFWYRQQPGQSLTLIATANQGSEATYESGFVIDKFPISRPNLTFSTLTVSNMSPEDSSIYLCSVSRGGTKNIQYFGAGTRLSVL.

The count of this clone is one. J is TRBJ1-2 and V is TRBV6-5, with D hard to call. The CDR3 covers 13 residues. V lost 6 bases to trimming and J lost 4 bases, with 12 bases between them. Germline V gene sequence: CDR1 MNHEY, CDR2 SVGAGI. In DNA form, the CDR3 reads TGTGCCAGCAGCTACGGCCGAGGCTATGGCTACACCTTC. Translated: CASSYGRGYGYTF.

This chain's CDR3 is CASSDMGQGVYEQYF. The DNA of the CDR3 is TGTGCCAGCAGTGACATGGGACAGGGGGTGTACGAGCAGTACTTC. The chain carries TRBV6-4 and TRBJ2-7; the match to TRBD1 covers 11 bases. J lost 4 bases, V lost 2 bases, and 4 bases had no gene match. Germline V gene lookup returns CDR1 MRHNA and CDR2 SNTAGT. The CDR3 has 15 residues.

The CDR3 sequence is CASSLQEVVQNTEAFF. The CDR3 DNA sequence: TGTGCCAGCAGCCTTCAGGAGGTAGTTCAGAACACTGAAGCTTTCTTT. The chain joins TRBV6-6 to TRBJ1-1; D uncertain. CDR3 length: 16 amino acids. The germline V gene has CDR1 MNHNY and CDR2 SVGAGI (reference sequence). V lost 6 bases and J lost 1, with 18 bases in between.

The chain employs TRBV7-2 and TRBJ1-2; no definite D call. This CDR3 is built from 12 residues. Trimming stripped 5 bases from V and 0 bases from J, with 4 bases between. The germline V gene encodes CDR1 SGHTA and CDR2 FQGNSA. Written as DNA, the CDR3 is TGTGCCAGCAGCCGGTCTAACTATGGCTACACCTTC. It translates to CASSRSNYGYTF.

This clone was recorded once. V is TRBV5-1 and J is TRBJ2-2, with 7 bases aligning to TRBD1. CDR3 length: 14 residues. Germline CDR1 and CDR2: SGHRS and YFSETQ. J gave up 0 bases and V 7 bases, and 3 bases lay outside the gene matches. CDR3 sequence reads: CASWDRSNTGELFF. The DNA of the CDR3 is TGCGCCAGCTGGGACAGATCGAACACCGGGGAGCTGTTTTTT.

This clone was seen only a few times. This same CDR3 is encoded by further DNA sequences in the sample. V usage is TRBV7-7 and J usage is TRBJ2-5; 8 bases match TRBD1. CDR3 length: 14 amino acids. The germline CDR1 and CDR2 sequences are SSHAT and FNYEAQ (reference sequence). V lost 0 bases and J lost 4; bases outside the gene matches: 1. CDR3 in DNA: TGTGCCAGCAGCTTAGCTGGGACAGGAGAGACCCAGTACTTC. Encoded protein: CASSLAGTGETQYF. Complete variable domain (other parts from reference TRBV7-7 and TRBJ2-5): GAGVSQSPRYKVTKRGQDVTLRCDPISSHATLYWYQQALGQGPEFLTYFNYEAQPDKSGLPSDRFSAERPEGSISTLTIQRTEQRDSAMYRCASSLAGTGETQYFGPGTRLLVL.

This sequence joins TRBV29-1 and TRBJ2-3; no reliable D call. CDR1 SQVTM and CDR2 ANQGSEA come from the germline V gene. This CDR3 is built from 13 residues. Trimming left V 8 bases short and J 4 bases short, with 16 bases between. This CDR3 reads CSFHSPLPDTQYF. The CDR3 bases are TGCAGCTTCCACTCCCCGCTCCCAGATACGCAGTATTTT.

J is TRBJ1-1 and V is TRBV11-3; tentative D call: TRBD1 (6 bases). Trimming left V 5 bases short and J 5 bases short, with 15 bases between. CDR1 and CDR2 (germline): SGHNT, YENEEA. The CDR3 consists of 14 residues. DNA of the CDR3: TGTGCCAGCAGCATGGACGGAGGGGGGACTGAAGCTTTCTTT. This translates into CASSMDGGGTEAFF.

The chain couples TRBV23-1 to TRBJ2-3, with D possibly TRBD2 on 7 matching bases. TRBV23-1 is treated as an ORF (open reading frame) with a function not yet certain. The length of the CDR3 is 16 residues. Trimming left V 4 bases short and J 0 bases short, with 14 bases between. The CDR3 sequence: CASSPPGRGSTDTQYF. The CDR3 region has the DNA TGCGCCAGCAGTCCACCGGGGAGGGGGAGCACAGATACGCAGTATTTT.

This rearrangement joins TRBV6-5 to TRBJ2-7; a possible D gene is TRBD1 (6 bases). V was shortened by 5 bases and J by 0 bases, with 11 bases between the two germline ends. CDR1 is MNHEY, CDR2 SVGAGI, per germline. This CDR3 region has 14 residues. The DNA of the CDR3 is TGTGCCAGCAGTAGGGACACCACCTCCTACGAGCAGTACTTC. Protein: CASSRDTTSYEQYF.

This CDR3 reads CASSLERGADTQYF. For the CDR3, the DNA is TGTGCCAGCAGCTTAGAGAGGGGAGCCGATACGCAGTATTTT. J is TRBJ2-3 and V is TRBV11-2; D may correspond to TRBD1 or TRBD2 (5 bases each). Trimming cost V 0 bases and J 6 bases, with 10 bases left between them. The CDR3 has 14 residues. Germline CDR1 reads SGHAT; CDR2 reads FQNNGV. Drawing the rest from reference TRBV11-2 and TRBJ2-3, the complete variable domain is EAGVAQSPRYKIIEKRQSVAFWCNPISGHATLYWYQQILGQGPKLLIQFQNNGVVDDSQLPKDRFSAERLKGVDSTLKIQPAKLEDSAVYLCASSLERGADTQYFGPGTRLTVL.

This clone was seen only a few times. The CDR3 loop reads CASSTQGAPVEAFF. The CDR3 DNA is TGTGCCAGTAGTACCCAGGGGGCCCCCGTTGAAGCTTTCTTT. The chain is built from TRBV19 and TRBJ1-1, with 8 bases aligning to TRBD1. CDR1 and CDR2 (germline): LNHDA, SQIVND (reference sequence). The V gene end was trimmed by 4 bases and the J gene end by 7 bases; junction bases not matched to a gene: 8. The length of the CDR3 is 14 residues.

CDR3 amino acids: CASSGQGAGDTF. DNA for the CDR3: TGTGCCAGCAGCGGACAGGGGGCCGGGGACACCTTC. The chain is built from TRBV9 and TRBJ1-2, with TRBD1 matching over 10 bases. With 3 bases clipped from V and 12 bases from J, the junction kept 5 bases outside the gene matches. The CDR3 covers 12 residues. The germline V gene has CDR1 SGDLS and CDR2 YYNGEE.